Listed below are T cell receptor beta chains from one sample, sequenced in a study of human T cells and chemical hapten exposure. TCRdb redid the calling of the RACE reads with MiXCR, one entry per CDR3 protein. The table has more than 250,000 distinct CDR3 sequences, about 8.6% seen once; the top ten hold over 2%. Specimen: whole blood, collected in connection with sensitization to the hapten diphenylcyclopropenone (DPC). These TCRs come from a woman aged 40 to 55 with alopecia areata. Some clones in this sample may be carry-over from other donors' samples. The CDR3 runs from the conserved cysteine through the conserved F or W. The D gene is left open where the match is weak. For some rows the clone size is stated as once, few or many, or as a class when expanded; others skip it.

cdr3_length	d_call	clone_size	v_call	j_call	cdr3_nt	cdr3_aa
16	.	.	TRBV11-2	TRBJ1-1	TGTGCCAGCAGCTTAATTCCGGGGTTTTCGAACACTGAAGCTTTCTTT	CASSLIPGFSNTEAFF
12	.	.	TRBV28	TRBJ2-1	TGTGCCAGCAGATTAGGGCTATATGAGCAGTTCTTC	CASRLGLYEQFF
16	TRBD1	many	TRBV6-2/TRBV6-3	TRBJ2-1	TGTGCCAGCACGCCACAAGCCGGGACAGGGGGCAATGAGCAGTTCTTC	CASTPQAGTGGNEQFF
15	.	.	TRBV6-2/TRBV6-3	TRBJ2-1	TGTGCCAGCAGGAATAGCGTTAGCTCCTACAATGAGCAGTTCTTC	CASRNSVSSYNEQFF
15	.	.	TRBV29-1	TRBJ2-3	TGCAGCGTTGATGTAGGGGGGTTCAGCACAGATACGCAGTATTTT	CSVDVGGFSTDTQYF
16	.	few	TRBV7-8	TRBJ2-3	TGTGCCAGCAGCGATCCCAGGAGGTCAGTGGGTGATACGCAGTATTTT	CASSDPRRSVGDTQYF
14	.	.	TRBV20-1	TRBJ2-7	TGCAGTGCTGAGGCGGGGGCCGGCTCCTACGAGCAGTACTTC	CSAEAGAGSYEQYF
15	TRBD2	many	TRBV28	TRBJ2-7	TGTGCCAGCAGTCCTCTGACTAGCGCTCTGTACGAGCAGTACTTC	CASSPLTSALYEQYF
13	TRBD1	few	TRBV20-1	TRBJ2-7	TGCAGTTCCCGGGACAGGGGGATCTACGAGCAGTACTTC	CSSRDRGIYEQYF
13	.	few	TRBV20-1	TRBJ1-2	TGCAGTGCTACTGACAGCCTCTCCTATGGCTACACCTTC	CSATDSLSYGYTF
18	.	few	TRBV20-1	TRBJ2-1	TGCAGTGCTAGAGATCAGGTTTCGAGGGGGAGCTCCTACAATGAGCAGTTCTTC	CSARDQVSRGSSYNEQFF
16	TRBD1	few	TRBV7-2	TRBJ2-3	TGTGCCAGCAGCGTGACAGGGGGCGCCGGCACAGATACGCAGTATTTT	CASSVTGGAGTDTQYF
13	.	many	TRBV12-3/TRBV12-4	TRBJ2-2	TGTGCCAGCAGTTTAGTCGAAAACGGGGAGCTGTTTTTT	CASSLVENGELFF
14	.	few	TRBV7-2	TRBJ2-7	TGTGCCAGCAGCTTAGCGAATACGGGGTACGAGCAGTACTTC	CASSLANTGYEQYF
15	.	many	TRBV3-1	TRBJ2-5	TGTGCCAGCAGCCAAGGTTGGGGTCCAGAAGAGACCCAGTACTTC	CASSQGWGPEETQYF
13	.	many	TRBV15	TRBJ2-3	TGTGCCACTGGGACTCGAAGCACAGATACGCAGTATTTT	CATGTRSTDTQYF